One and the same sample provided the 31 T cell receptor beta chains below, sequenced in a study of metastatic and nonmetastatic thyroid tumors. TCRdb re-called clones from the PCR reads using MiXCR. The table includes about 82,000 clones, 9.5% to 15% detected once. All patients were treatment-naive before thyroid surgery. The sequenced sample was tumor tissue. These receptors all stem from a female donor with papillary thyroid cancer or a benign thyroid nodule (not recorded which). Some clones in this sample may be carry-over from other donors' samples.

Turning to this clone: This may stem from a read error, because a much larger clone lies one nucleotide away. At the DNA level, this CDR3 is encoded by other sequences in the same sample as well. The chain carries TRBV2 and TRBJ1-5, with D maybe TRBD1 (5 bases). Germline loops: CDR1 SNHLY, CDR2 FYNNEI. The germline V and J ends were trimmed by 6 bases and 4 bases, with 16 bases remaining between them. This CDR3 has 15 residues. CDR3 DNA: TGTGCCAGCAGGGGAGCAGGGTTGCCGAATCAGCCCCAGCATTTT. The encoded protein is CASRGAGLPNQPQHF.

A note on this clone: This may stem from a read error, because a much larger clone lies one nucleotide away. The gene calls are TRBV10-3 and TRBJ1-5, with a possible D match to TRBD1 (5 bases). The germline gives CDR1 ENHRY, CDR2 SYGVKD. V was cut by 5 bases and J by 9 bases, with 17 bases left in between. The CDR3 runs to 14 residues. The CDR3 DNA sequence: TGTGCCATCAGTCACGGGACGGCAGATTGGCCCCAGCATTTT. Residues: CAISHGTADWPQHF.

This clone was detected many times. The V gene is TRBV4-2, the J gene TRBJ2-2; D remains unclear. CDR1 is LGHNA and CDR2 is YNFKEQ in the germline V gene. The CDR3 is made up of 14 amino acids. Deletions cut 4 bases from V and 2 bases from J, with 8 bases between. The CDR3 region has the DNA TGTGCCAGCAGCCTCCCAGATAACACCGGGGAGCTGTTTTTT. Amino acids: CASSLPDNTGELFF.

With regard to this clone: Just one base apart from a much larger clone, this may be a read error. The CDR3 region is CASSLGTWVLEKLFF. The CDR3 nucleotides read TGCGCCAGCAGCTTGGGGACATGGGTTTTGGAAAAACTGTTTTTT. The gene calls are TRBV5-1 and TRBJ1-4, with TRBD1 as a possible D gene (5 bases). Per germline, CDR1 SGHRS and CDR2 YFSETQ. V lost 0 bases and J 8 bases, leaving 14 bases between the germline ends. The CDR3 runs to 15 residues.

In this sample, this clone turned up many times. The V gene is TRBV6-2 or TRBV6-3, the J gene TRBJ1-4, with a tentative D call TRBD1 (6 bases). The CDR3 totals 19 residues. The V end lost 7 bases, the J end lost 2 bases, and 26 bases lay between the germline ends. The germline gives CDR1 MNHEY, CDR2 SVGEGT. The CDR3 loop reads CASTGVGGGRPLTNEKLFF. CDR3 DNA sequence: TGTGCCAGCACGGGAGTCGGGGGGGGCAGGCCTCTCACTAATGAAAAACTGTTTTTT.

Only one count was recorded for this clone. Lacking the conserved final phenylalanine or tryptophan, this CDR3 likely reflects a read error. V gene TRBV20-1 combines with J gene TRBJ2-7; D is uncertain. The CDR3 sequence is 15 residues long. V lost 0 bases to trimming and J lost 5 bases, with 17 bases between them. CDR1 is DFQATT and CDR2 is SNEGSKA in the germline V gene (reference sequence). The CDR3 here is CSARDTATSFDEQYS. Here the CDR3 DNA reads TGCAGTGCTAGAGATACAGCGACCTCGTTCGACGAGCAGTACTCC.

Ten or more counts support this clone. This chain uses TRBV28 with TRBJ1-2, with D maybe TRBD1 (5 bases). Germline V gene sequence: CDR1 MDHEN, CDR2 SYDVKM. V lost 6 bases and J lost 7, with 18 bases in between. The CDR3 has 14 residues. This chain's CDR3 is CASRPGQLDPGYTF. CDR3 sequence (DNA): TGTGCCAGCAGACCGGGGCAGTTAGACCCTGGCTACACCTTC.

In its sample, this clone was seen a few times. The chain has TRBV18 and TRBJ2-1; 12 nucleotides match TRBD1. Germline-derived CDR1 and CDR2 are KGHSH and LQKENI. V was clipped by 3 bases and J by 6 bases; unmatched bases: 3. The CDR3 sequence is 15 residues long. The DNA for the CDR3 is TGTGCCAGCTCACCGGGACAGGGGGCGGGCAATGAGCAGTTCTTC. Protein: CASSPGQGAGNEQFF.

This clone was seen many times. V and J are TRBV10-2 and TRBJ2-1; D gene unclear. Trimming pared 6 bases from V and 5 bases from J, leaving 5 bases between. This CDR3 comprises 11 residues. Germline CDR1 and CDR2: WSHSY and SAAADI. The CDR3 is CASRANNEQFF. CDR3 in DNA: TGCGCCAGCAGGGCGAACAATGAGCAGTTCTTC.

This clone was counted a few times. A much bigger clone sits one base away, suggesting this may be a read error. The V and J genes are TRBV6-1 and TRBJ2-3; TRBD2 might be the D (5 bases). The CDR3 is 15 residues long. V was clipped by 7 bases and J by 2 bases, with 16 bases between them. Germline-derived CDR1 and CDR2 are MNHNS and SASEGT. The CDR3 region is CASTLEVSYTDTQYF. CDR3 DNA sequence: TGTGCCAGCACTCTGGAGGTGAGTTACACAGATACGCAGTATTTT.

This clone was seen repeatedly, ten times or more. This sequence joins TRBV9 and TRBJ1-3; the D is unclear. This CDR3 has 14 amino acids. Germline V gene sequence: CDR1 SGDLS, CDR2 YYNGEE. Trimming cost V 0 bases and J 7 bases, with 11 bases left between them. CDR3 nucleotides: TGTGCCAGCAGCGTAGAGGCAAGTCTTAACACCATATATTTT. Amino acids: CASSVEASLNTIYF.

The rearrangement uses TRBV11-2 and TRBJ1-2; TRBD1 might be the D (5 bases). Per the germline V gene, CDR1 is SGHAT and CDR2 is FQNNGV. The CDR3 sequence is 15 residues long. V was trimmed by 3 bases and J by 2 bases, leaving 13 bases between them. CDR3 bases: TGTGCCAGCAGCTTGGGGGGGTCGGCAAACTATGGCTACACCTTC. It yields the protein CASSLGGSANYGYTF.

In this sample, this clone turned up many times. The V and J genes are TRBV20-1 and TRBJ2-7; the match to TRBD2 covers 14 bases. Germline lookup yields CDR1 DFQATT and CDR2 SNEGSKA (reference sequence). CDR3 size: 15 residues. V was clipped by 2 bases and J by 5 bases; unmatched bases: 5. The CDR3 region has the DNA TGCAGTGCTAGACTGGGACTAGCGGGAGCCCACGAGCAGTACTTC. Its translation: CSARLGLAGAHEQYF.

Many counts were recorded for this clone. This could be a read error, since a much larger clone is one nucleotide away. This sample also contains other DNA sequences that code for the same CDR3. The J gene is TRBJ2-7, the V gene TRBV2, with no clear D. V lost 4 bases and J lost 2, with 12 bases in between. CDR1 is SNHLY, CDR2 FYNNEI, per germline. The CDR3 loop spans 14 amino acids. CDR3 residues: CASSAQAPAYEQYF. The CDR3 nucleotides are TGTGCCAGCAGTGCCCAGGCCCCTGCCTACGAGCAGTACTTC. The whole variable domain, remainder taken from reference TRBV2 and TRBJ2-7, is EPEVTQTPSHQVTQMGQEVILRCVPISNHLYFYWYRQILGQKVEFLVSFYNNEISEKSEIFDDQFSVERPDGSNFTLKIRSTKLEDSAMYFCASSAQAPAYEQYFGPGTRLTVT.

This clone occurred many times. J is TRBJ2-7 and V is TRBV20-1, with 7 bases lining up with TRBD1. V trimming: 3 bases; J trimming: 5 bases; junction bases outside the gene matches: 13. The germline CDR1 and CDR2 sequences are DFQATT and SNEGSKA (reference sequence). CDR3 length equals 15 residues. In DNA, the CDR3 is TGCAGTGCTAGGTTATTGTCCGGACAGGTGAACGAGCAGTACTTC. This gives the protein CSARLLSGQVNEQYF.

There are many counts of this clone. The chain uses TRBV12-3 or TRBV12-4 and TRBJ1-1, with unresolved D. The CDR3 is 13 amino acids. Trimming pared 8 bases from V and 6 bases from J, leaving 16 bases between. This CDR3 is CASQLTGLSEAFF. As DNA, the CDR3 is TGTGCCAGCCAGTTGACGGGTCTTTCTGAAGCTTTCTTT.

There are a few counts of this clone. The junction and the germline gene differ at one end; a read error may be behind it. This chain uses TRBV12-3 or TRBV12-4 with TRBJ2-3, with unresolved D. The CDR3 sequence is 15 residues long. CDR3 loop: CASSETQRNTDTQYF. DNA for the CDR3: TGTGCCAGCAGCGAAACTCAGAGGAACACAGATACACAGTATTTT.

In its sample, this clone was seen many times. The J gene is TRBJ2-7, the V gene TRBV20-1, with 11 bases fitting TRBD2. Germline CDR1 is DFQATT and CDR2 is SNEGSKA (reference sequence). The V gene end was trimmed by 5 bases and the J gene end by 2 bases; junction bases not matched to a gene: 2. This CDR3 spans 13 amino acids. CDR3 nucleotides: TGCAGTGCTGTACTAGCGGGGGCCTACGAGCAGTACTTC. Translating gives CSAVLAGAYEQYF.

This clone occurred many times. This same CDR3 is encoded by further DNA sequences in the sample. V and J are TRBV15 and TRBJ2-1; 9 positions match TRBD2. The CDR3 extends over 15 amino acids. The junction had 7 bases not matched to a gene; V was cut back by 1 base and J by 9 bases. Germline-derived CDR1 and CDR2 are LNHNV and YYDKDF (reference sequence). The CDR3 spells CATSRGLAVVREQFF. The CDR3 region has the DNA TGTGCCACCAGCAGAGGACTAGCGGTAGTTCGTGAGCAGTTCTTC.

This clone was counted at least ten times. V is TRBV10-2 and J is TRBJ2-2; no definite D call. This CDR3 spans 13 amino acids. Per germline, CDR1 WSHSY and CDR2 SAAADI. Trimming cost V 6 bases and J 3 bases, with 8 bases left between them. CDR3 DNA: TGCGCCAGCAGGGACGAATACACCGGGGAGCTGTTTTTT. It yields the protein CASRDEYTGELFF.

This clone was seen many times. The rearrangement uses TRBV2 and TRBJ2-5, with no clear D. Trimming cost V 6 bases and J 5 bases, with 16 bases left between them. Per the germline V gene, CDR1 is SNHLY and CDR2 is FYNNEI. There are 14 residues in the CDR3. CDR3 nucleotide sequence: TGTGCCAGCAGACCTGAAGGGTTCAAGGAGACCCAGTACTTC. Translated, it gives CASRPEGFKETQYF.

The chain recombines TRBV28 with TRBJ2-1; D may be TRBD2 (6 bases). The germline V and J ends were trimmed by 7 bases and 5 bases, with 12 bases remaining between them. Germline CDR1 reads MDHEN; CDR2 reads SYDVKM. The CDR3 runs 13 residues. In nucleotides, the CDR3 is TGTGCCAGCAAGGCGGGGACGGACAATGAGCAGTTCTTC. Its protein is CASKAGTDNEQFF.

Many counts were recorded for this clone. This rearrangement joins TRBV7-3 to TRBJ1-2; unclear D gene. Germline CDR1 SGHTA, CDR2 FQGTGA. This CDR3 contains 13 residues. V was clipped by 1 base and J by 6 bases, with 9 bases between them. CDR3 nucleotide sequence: TGTGCCAGCAGCTTAATGTATGGGGATGGCTACACCTTC. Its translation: CASSLMYGDGYTF.

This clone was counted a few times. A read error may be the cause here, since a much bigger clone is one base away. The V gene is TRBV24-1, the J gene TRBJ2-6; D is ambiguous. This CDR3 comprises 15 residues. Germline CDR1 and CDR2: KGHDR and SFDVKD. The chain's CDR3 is CAISDPPSGANVLTF. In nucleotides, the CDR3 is TGTGCCATCAGTGACCCCCCCTCTGGGGCCAACGTCCTGACTTTC.

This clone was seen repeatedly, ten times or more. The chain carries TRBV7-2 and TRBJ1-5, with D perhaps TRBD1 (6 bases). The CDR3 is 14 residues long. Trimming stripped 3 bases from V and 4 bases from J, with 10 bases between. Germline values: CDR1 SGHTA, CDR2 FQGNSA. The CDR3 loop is CASSFQGSNQPQHF. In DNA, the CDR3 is TGTGCCAGCAGCTTTCAGGGGTCAAATCAGCCCCAGCATTTT.

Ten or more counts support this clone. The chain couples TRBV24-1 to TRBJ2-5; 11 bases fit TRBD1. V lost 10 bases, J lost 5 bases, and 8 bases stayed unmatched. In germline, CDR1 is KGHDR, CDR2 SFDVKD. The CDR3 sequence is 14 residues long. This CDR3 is CATSGQGAEETQYF. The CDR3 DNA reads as TGTGCCACTTCCGGACAGGGGGCAGAGGAGACCCAGTACTTC.

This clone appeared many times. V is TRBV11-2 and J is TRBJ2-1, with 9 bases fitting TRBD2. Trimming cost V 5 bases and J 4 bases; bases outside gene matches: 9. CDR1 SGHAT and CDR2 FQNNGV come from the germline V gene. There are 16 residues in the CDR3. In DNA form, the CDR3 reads TGTGCCAGCAGCACCTACCCTAGCGGGGCTTACAATGAGCAGTTCTTC. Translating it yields CASSTYPSGAYNEQFF. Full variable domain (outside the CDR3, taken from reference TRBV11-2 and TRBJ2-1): EAGVAQSPRYKIIEKRQSVAFWCNPISGHATLYWYQQILGQGPKLLIQFQNNGVVDDSQLPKDRFSAERLKGVDSTLKIQPAKLEDSAVYLCASSTYPSGAYNEQFFGPGTRLTVL.

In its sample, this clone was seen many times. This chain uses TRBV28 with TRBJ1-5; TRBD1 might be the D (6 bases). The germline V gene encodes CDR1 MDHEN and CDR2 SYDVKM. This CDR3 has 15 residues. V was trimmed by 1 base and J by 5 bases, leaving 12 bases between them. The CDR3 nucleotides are TGTGCCAGCAGTTTATCTCCAGGGGCCTATCAGCCCCAGCATTTT. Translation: CASSLSPGAYQPQHF.

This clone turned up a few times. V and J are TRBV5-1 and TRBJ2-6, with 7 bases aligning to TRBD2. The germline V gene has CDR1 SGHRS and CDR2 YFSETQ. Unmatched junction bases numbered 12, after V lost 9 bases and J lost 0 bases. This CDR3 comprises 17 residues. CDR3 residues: CATSSLAAPSGANVLTF. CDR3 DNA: TGCGCCACATCGTCCCTAGCGGCCCCCTCTGGGGCCAACGTCCTGACTTTC.

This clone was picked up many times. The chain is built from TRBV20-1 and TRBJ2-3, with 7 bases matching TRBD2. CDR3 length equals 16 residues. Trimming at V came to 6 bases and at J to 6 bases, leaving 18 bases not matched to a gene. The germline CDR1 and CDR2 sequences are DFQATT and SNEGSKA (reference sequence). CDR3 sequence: CSAPRSGTSPRDTQYF. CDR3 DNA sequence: TGCAGTGCCCCCCGCAGCGGGACCTCTCCCAGGGATACGCAGTATTTT.

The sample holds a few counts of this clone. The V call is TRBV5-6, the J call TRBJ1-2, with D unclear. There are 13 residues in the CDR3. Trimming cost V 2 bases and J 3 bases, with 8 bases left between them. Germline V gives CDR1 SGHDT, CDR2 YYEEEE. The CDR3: CASSFGRDYGYTF. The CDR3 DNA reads TGTGCCAGCAGCTTTGGACGGGACTATGGCTACACCTTC.